The 24 T cell receptor beta chains in this list originate from one sample, sequenced in a study of OX40 agonist ivuxolimab in advanced cancers. The assay was immunoSEQ multiplex PCR, and TCRdb's table has in-frame clones only and misses some. The profile shows about 63,000 clones, 80% to 90% of them singletons. The input for sequencing was CD4+ or CD8+ T cells sorted from blood, taken in a trial of the OX40 agonist ivuxolimab. The receptor source for this set is an adult with an advanced solid tumor such as melanoma, head and neck, liver or kidney cancer.

This rearrangement joins TRBV19 to TRBJ1-2; the D is unclear. This CDR3 is built from 16 residues. V was clipped by 5 bases and J by 4 bases, with 20 bases between them. The germline V gene has CDR1 LNHDA and CDR2 SQIVND (reference sequence). The CDR3 loop is CASSPHMTRVSYGYTF. The CDR3 DNA is TGTGCCAGTAGTCCCCATATGACCCGGGTCTCCTATGGCTACACCTTC. Complete variable domain (other parts from reference TRBV19 and TRBJ1-2): DGGITQSPKYLFRKEGQNVTLSCEQNLNHDAMYWYRQDPGQGLRLIYYSQIVNDFQKGDIAEGYSVSREKKESFPLTVTSAQKNPTAFYLCASSPHMTRVSYGYTFGSGTRLTVV.

This sequence joins TRBV7-2 and TRBJ2-2; 9 bases agree with TRBD1. The CDR3 is 16 residues long. Germline CDR1 is SGHTA and CDR2 is FQGNSA. Trimming removed 5 bases from V and 4 bases from J; junction bases left unmatched: 8. In DNA form, the CDR3 reads TGTGCCAGCAGCCACACAGGGGGCGGGGTCACCGGGGAGCTGTTTTTT. Protein: CASSHTGGGVTGELFF.

This clone was seen a single time. The chain uses TRBV2 and TRBJ1-1; D is perhaps TRBD1 (5 bases). Trimming cost V 4 bases and J 5 bases, with 14 bases left between them. The CDR3 is 14 residues long. CDR1 and CDR2 (germline): SNHLY, FYNNEI. The CDR3 reads CASSGPGRGTEAFF. The CDR3 nucleotides are TGTGCCAGCAGTGGGCCGGGGAGGGGAACTGAAGCTTTCTTT.

This clone qualifies as medium-sized. The genes are TRBV7-8 and TRBJ2-1, with TRBD2 identical over 12 bases. The CDR3 consists of 15 residues. Trimming removed 8 bases from V and 6 bases from J; junction bases left unmatched: 8. The germline V gene has CDR1 SGHVS and CDR2 FQNEAQ. CDR3 in DNA: TGTGCCAGCCAAGAGACTAGCGGGGGCCTCAATGAGCAGTTCTTC. It codes for CASQETSGGLNEQFF.

The V and J genes are TRBV5-1 and TRBJ1-1; TRBD1 might be the D (5 bases). The germline CDR1 and CDR2 sequences are SGHRS and YFSETQ. Trimming shortened V by 4 bases and J by 5 bases, and 18 bases separated the two germline ends. This CDR3 region has 15 residues. CDR3 DNA: TGCGCCAGCAGCCCGACCCGGGGCCGAGGGACTGAAGCTTTCTTT. Translating gives CASSPTRGRGTEAFF. The full variable domain, in which reference TRBV5-1 and TRBJ1-1 provide the parts outside the CDR3, is KAGVTQTPRYLIKTRGQQVTLSCSPISGHRSVSWYQQTPGQGLQFLFEYFSETQRNKGNFPGRFSGRQFSNSRSEMNVSTLELGDSALYLCASSPTRGRGTEAFFGQGTRLTVV.

The chain recombines TRBV27 with TRBJ1-3; D not certain. This CDR3 is built from 14 residues. Germline V gene data show CDR1 as MNHEY and CDR2 as SMNVEV (reference sequence). Trimming pared 6 bases from V and 0 bases from J, leaving 9 bases between. The CDR3 sequence: CASRAWGSGNTIYF. The CDR3 region has the DNA TGTGCCAGCAGGGCTTGGGGCTCTGGAAACACCATATATTTT.

This clone has a single count. The V and J genes are TRBV9 and TRBJ2-3; 8 nucleotides agree with TRBD2. Germline V CDR1 and CDR2: SGDLS, YYNGEE. J lost 5 bases, V lost 1 base, and 0 bases had no gene match. The CDR3 is made up of 13 amino acids. The CDR3 protein is CASSVREGDTQYF. The CDR3 DNA follows: TGTGCCAGCAGCGTACGGGAGGGAGATACGCAGTATTTT.

V is TRBV6-5 and J is TRBJ2-7; D perhaps matches TRBD1 (6 bases). Germline V CDR1 and CDR2: MNHEY, SVGAGI. V lost 5 bases and J lost 4, with 12 bases in between. This CDR3 has 13 amino acids. The CDR3 here is CASSEGVRYEQYF. CDR3 nucleotide sequence: TGTGCCAGCAGTGAGGGGGTGAGGTACGAGCAGTACTTC.

This chain links TRBV4-2 with TRBJ2-7; TRBD1 matches 7 bases. The CDR3 is 14 residues long. Trimming took 4 bases from V and 5 from J; bases not matched to a gene: 8. Germline-derived CDR1 and CDR2 are LGHNA and YNFKEQ. CDR3 loop: CASSPIDRANEQYF. In DNA form, the CDR3 reads TGTGCCAGCAGCCCCATCGACAGGGCCAACGAGCAGTACTTC.

The chain has TRBV6-5 and TRBJ1-5; no definite D call. The CDR3 consists of 16 residues. V lost 4 bases to trimming and J lost 1 base, with 14 bases between them. Germline V CDR1 and CDR2: MNHEY, SVGAGI. DNA of the CDR3: TGTGCCAGCAGTTCCCGGGAGGCCAGGAGCAATCAGCCCCAGCATTTT. Translating it yields CASSSREARSNQPQHF.

The chain has TRBV5-4 and TRBJ2-3; D might be TRBD2 (6 bases). Per the germline V gene, CDR1 is SGHNT and CDR2 is YYREEE (reference sequence). The CDR3 spans 14 residues. V was pared by 0 bases and J by 3 bases, with 8 bases between. CDR3 amino acids: CASSLGSGTDTQYF. The CDR3 nucleotides read TGTGCCAGCAGCTTGGGAAGCGGGACAGATACGCAGTATTTT.

The CDR3 DNA follows: TGCGCCAGCAGCCTCGAGACAGGGTATGGTGGCTACACCTTC. This sequence encodes CASSLETGYGGYTF. The genes are TRBV4-1 and TRBJ1-2; the match to TRBD1 covers 7 bases. The CDR3 contains 14 residues. CDR1 and CDR2 (germline): MGHRA, YSYEKL. The V and J ends lost 4 bases and 7 bases, in that order; junction bases with no gene match: 9.

The chain combines TRBV28 with TRBJ2-7; 10 bases are shared with TRBD2. The germline V gene has CDR1 MDHEN and CDR2 SYDVKM. The J segment lost 2 bases and the V segment lost 7 bases, leaving 5 bases of the junction unmatched. This CDR3 comprises 14 residues. CDR3 in DNA: TGTGCCAGCACTAGCGGGGGCGAAGCCTACGAGCAGTACTTC. Translation gives CASTSGGEAYEQYF.

The rearrangement uses TRBV7-9 and TRBJ2-5; D is tentatively TRBD1 or TRBD2 (5 bases each). Judging by the DNA end, TRBJ2-7 fits better; the J call may be wrong. The germline CDR1 and CDR2 sequences are SEHNR and FQNEAQ (reference sequence). CDR3 length equals 13 residues. The CDR3 coding sequence is TGTGCCAGCAGCTTAAAGAGGGGAAGCGAGCAGTACTTC. It codes for CASSLKRGSEQYF.

The gene calls are TRBV7-2 and TRBJ2-7, with 8 bases identical to TRBD2. V was pared by 0 bases and J by 3 bases, with 10 bases of the junction left unmatched. This CDR3 comprises 17 residues. Looked up from germline, CDR1 is SGHTA and CDR2 is FQGNSA. Here the CDR3 reads CASSLAGSLAGYYEQYF. CDR3 DNA: TGTGCCAGCAGCTTAGCAGGGAGTCTAGCGGGTTACTACGAGCAGTACTTC. Complete variable domain (other parts from reference TRBV7-2 and TRBJ2-7): GAGVSQSPSNKVTEKGKDVELRCDPISGHTALYWYRQSLGQGLEFLIYFQGNSAPDKSGLPSDRFSAERTGGSVSTLTIQRTQQEDSAVYLCASSLAGSLAGYYEQYFGPGTRLTVT.

This chain uses TRBV11-2 with TRBJ1-1, with unresolved D. Germline-derived CDR1 and CDR2 are SGHAT and FQNNGV. This CDR3 has 14 amino acids. V was cut by 0 bases and J by 0 bases, with 5 bases left in between. The CDR3 region is CASSLEIVNTEAFF. The CDR3 DNA follows: TGTGCCAGCAGCTTAGAGATCGTGAACACTGAAGCTTTCTTT.

The chain has TRBV7-3 and TRBJ2-2; D not certain. Trimming stripped 0 bases from V and 5 bases from J, with 4 bases between. CDR3 size: 13 residues. Germline V gene lookup returns CDR1 SGHTA and CDR2 FQGTGA. The CDR3 loop is CASSLTGTGELFF. In DNA form, the CDR3 reads TGTGCCAGCAGCTTAACAGGAACCGGGGAGCTGTTTTTT.

V and J are TRBV5-1 and TRBJ1-4; no definite D call. The CDR3 runs 13 residues. V dropped 7 bases and J dropped 8 bases, with 15 bases sitting between them. From germline, CDR1 is SGHRS and CDR2 YFSETQ. The CDR3, as DNA: TGCGCCAGCCGACAATCTCGAGGCGAAAAACTGTTTTTT. Protein: CASRQSRGEKLFF.

The rearrangement joins TRBV18 to TRBJ1-4; D is uncertain. Germline V gives CDR1 KGHSH, CDR2 LQKENI. Trimming shortened V by 3 bases and J by 5 bases, and 16 bases separated the two germline ends. CDR3 length: 16 residues. Written as DNA, the CDR3 is TGTGCCAGCTCACCCTTTACCGCAGCTAAGAATGAAAAACTGTTTTTT. Encoded protein: CASSPFTAAKNEKLFF.

The chain uses TRBV7-6 and TRBJ2-1; 9 positions match TRBD2. CDR1 SGHVS and CDR2 FNYEAQ come from the germline V gene. The J segment lost 0 bases and the V segment lost 5 bases, leaving 5 bases of the junction unmatched. The CDR3 extends over 16 amino acids. The CDR3, as DNA: TGTGCCAGCAGCCAGGGTAGCGGGAGCTCCTACAATGAGCAGTTCTTC. As protein: CASSQGSGSSYNEQFF.

J is TRBJ2-1 and V is TRBV20-1; the D is unclear. The germline V and J ends were trimmed by 5 bases and 3 bases, with 5 bases remaining between them. CDR3 length: 11 residues. Germline CDR1 and CDR2: DFQATT and SNEGSKA (reference sequence). The DNA for the CDR3 is TGCAGTGCTTCGGACTACAATGAGCAGTTCTTC. It specifies CSASDYNEQFF.

The rearrangement joins TRBV4-2 to TRBJ2-7; D is unresolved. The CDR3 has 13 residues. Trimming removed 1 base from V and 4 bases from J, with 8 bases in between. Germline assignment: CDR1 LGHNA and CDR2 YNFKEQ. CDR3 loop: CASSQAELYEQYF. The CDR3 DNA sequence: TGTGCCAGCAGCCAAGCGGAACTATACGAGCAGTACTTC.

This clone was picked up one time. The V gene is TRBV19, the J gene TRBJ2-1; D might be TRBD2 (6 bases). This CDR3 is built from 15 residues. V was trimmed by 6 bases and J by 0 bases, leaving 12 bases between them. CDR1 and CDR2 (germline): LNHDA, SQIVND (reference sequence). This chain's CDR3 is CASSPTSSSYNEQFF. The DNA of the CDR3 is TGTGCCAGTAGCCCGACTAGTAGCTCCTACAATGAGCAGTTCTTC.

V is TRBV2 and J is TRBJ1-1, with TRBD1 matching 8 bases. Losses at the gene ends were 1 base for V and 8 bases for J; bases not matched to a gene: 3. Per the germline V gene, CDR1 is SNHLY and CDR2 is FYNNEI. The CDR3 is 13 amino acids. The chain's CDR3 is CASSEVQGGEAFF. CDR3 in DNA: TGTGCCAGCAGTGAAGTACAGGGGGGCGAAGCTTTCTTT.